This passage covers 15 T cell receptor beta chains from one sample sequenced in a study of blood T cell repertoires in COVID-19. The table came from immunoSEQ multiplex PCR; TCRdb's copy has only in-frame clones and leaves some out. The sample lists more than 300,000 clones, 80% to 90% occurring once. Sequencing was performed on peripheral blood. All receptors derive from a man aged 18 to 29 who had recovered from COVID-19.

V and J are TRBV14 and TRBJ1-1, with 7 bases that match TRBD1. The CDR3 covers 17 residues. The V gene end was trimmed by 5 bases and the J gene end by 0 bases; junction bases not matched to a gene: 12. Germline V lookup: CDR1 SGHDN, CDR2 FVKESK. The CDR3 loop reads CASSERTGPPVNTEAFF. CDR3 bases: TGTGCCAGCAGCGAGAGGACAGGCCCCCCAGTGAACACTGAAGCTTTCTTT.

The rearrangement joins TRBV4-2 to TRBJ1-1; no reliable D call. The CDR3 is 16 amino acids. Germline V gives CDR1 LGHNA, CDR2 YNFKEQ. V lost 0 bases to trimming and J lost 1 base, with 12 bases between them. CDR3 nucleotides: TGTGCCAGCAGCCAAGATCCCAGTTCGGGGAACACTGAAGCTTTCTTT. It encodes CASSQDPSSGNTEAFF.

The rearrangement links TRBV6-1 to TRBJ2-7, with D possibly matching TRBD1 (5 bases). Deletions cut 1 base from V and 3 bases from J, with 16 bases between. Germline V gene lookup returns CDR1 MNHNS and CDR2 SASEGT. The CDR3 totals 16 residues. The CDR3 protein is CASSEEWGGRNYEQYF. As DNA, the CDR3 is TGTGCCAGCAGTGAAGAATGGGGCGGCAGGAACTACGAGCAGTACTTC.

V is TRBV30 and J is TRBJ1-1; 8 bases line up with TRBD1. V shed 1 base and J 9 bases; nucleotides not matched to a gene: 10. This CDR3 has 14 amino acids. Germline V lookup: CDR1 GTSNPN, CDR2 SVGIG (reference sequence). The CDR3 sequence: CAWSGRTGGSKAFF. The CDR3 region has the DNA TGTGCCTGGAGTGGACGTACAGGGGGATCAAAAGCTTTCTTT.

The V and J genes are TRBV5-4 and TRBJ2-3; D possibly corresponds to TRBD1 (6 bases). This CDR3 is built from 12 residues. V gave up 4 bases and J gave up 6 bases, with 9 bases separating them. Germline V gives CDR1 SGHNT, CDR2 YYREEE (reference sequence). The CDR3 region is CASSRGQDTQYF. The CDR3 DNA reads as TGTGCCAGCAGCCGAGGACAGGATACGCAGTATTTT.

This chain joins TRBV5-1 and TRBJ1-1; tentatively, D is TRBD1 (6 bases). CDR1 SGHRS and CDR2 YFSETQ come from the germline V gene. The V gene lost 0 bases and the J gene lost 4 bases, with 16 bases spanning the gap. The CDR3 is made up of 16 amino acids. The CDR3 region is CASSLDVGARGTEAFF. CDR3 in DNA: TGCGCCAGCAGCTTGGATGTGGGGGCCAGGGGCACTGAAGCTTTCTTT.

This clone was found once. The genes are TRBV29-1 and TRBJ2-1, with a tentative D call TRBD2 (6 bases). Germline V gives CDR1 SQVTM, CDR2 ANQGSEA. V lost 6 bases and J 10 bases, leaving 13 bases between the germline ends. The CDR3 loop spans 11 amino acids. Here the CDR3 DNA reads TGCAGCGTGGATAGCGGAAGCGAGCAGTTCTTC. As protein: CSVDSGSEQFF.

CDR3 nucleotide sequence: TGTGCCAGTATTTCCCGGACAGGGTTGAACACTGAAGCTTTCTTT. This encodes CASISRTGLNTEAFF. J is TRBJ1-1 and V is TRBV19; 8 bases align to TRBD1. The junction had 7 bases not matched to a gene; V was cut back by 7 bases and J by 0 bases. Germline CDR1 reads LNHDA; CDR2 reads SQIVND (reference sequence). This CDR3 is built from 15 residues.

V and J are TRBV7-6 and TRBJ2-7; 8 bases map to TRBD2. Looked up from germline, CDR1 is SGHVS and CDR2 is FNYEAQ. The CDR3 totals 17 residues. The V and J ends lost 1 base and 0 bases, in that order; junction bases with no gene match: 8. CDR3 protein: CASSLGPSGLSSYEQYF. The CDR3 nucleotides read TGTGCCAGCAGCTTAGGTCCTAGCGGGTTGAGCTCCTACGAGCAGTACTTC.

In DNA form, the CDR3 reads TGTGCCAGCAGTTTAGGACTAGCGGGGTCCTACAATGAGCAGTTCTTC. The encoded protein is CASSLGLAGSYNEQFF. The J gene is TRBJ2-1, the V gene TRBV27; TRBD2 aligns across 12 bases. Trimming at V came to 2 bases and at J to 1 base, leaving 0 bases not matched to a gene. Germline V lookup: CDR1 MNHEY, CDR2 SMNVEV (reference sequence). CDR3 length: 16 residues.

The chain employs TRBV7-9 and TRBJ1-6; D is unclear. V lost 5 bases, J lost 5 bases, and 13 bases lay in between. The CDR3 runs to 15 residues. The germline V gene has CDR1 SEHNR and CDR2 FQNEAQ (reference sequence). CDR3 sequence: CASSPRGGDNSPLHF. The CDR3 DNA sequence: TGTGCCAGCAGCCCCCGTGGCGGGGATAATTCACCCCTCCACTTT.

The J gene is TRBJ1-2, the V gene TRBV5-5, with D possibly TRBD1 on 6 matching bases. The CDR3 has 14 residues. With 1 base removed from V and 5 bases from J, the gap between germline ends came to 12 bases. The germline CDR1 and CDR2 sequences are SGHKS and YYEKEE (reference sequence). Here the CDR3 DNA reads TGTGCCAGCAGCTTGTCAGGACAGCTATATGGCTACACCTTC. Its translation is CASSLSGQLYGYTF.

The rearrangement uses TRBV11-2 and TRBJ1-1, with 7 bases fitting TRBD1. The V segment lost 6 bases and the J segment 0 bases; nucleotides outside the gene matches: 4. The CDR3 covers 14 residues. Germline V gene data show CDR1 as SGHAT and CDR2 as FQNNGV. CDR3 in DNA: TGTGCCAGCAGTCAGACAGGGATGAACACTGAAGCTTTCTTT. As protein: CASSQTGMNTEAFF. Drawing the rest from reference TRBV11-2 and TRBJ1-1, the complete variable domain is EAGVAQSPRYKIIEKRQSVAFWCNPISGHATLYWYQQILGQGPKLLIQFQNNGVVDDSQLPKDRFSAERLKGVDSTLKIQPAKLEDSAVYLCASSQTGMNTEAFFGQGTRLTVV.

The chain joins TRBV4-3 to TRBJ1-1; 9 bases fit TRBD1. The CDR3 covers 16 residues. Germline V gene sequence: CDR1 LGHNA, CDR2 YSLEER. The V gene end was trimmed by 1 base and the J gene end by 1 base; junction bases not matched to a gene: 4. CDR3 amino acids: CASSQGGDRANTEAFF. The CDR3 nucleotides are TGCGCCAGCAGCCAAGGGGGGGACAGGGCGAACACTGAAGCTTTCTTT.

The chain couples TRBV18 to TRBJ1-3, with D uncertain. The CDR3 is 14 amino acids. The V end lost 0 bases, the J end lost 3 bases, and 6 bases lay between the germline ends. CDR1 is KGHSH and CDR2 is LQKENI in the germline V gene. The CDR3: CASSPPNSGNTIYF. The CDR3 DNA is TGTGCCAGCTCACCACCTAACAGTGGAAACACCATATATTTT.